This T cell receptor beta chain appears in the sequencing data of a study of blood T cell repertoires in COVID-19 (dated by TCRdb to the early 2020s). General notes on the study: Samples covering the acute and convalescent phases of COVID-19 were provided by collaborators in the United States, Italy and Spain. The material from the prospective study consisted of cDNA or gDNA derived from T cells, B-cell-depleted T cells, or PBMCs. Deeply sampled blood TCRbeta repertoires from subjects exposed to, actively infected with, or recovered from COVID-19 were included in the dataset. The repertoires were released in a freely available public database meant as a resource for research on the immune response to SARS-CoV-2. The samples were drawn from two sources: the first 160 participants of the ongoing ImmuneRACE study, and 1,000 to 1,500 subjects contributed by 6 global collaborators. Sample metadata almost always included a de-identified subject ID, COVID-19 status, age in years and sex. HLA class I and class II types, where available, came from metadata supplied by the sample provider rather than from assay-based typing. The research as a whole found: The amount of clinical and demographic metadata varied by source and participant and was provided uncurated.

TCRbeta CDR3 regions were amplified from genomic DNA using the immunoSEQ Assay, a bias-controlled multiplex PCR. The original methods were these. Within the assay, amplification of reference gene primers was used to estimate how many nucleated cells each sample contained. Sequence reads were collapsed and filtered to measure the absolute abundance of every unique TCRbeta CDR3 rearrangement. For each sample, productive Simpson clonality was calculated by taking the square root of Simpson's diversity index across productive rearrangements. TCRdb holds this immuneACCESS table with in-frame rearrangements only. Some clones are missing; in checked studies, unresolved V genes explain under half, and the rest has no known cause. D and trimming were read from the DNA, whereas the V and J calls and clone size are those reported in that table. This sample gives approximately 210,000 clones in total; 75% to 85% of them show up just once. 4.3% of the sample lies in the top ten.

Trimming removed 0 bases from V and 8 bases from J, leaving 19 bases between the germline ends. Reading from cysteine to phenylalanine, the CDR3 counts 16 amino acids. Only CDR3 DNA remains: 48 bases, in frame from the first base. CDR1 and CDR2 were assigned from the germline V gene (reference sequence) as LGHDT and YNNKEL. With respect to this clone: No antigen is known for it. Per-base qualities were not stored, and no clone one base away is much larger.

Participants in the prospective study were aged roughly 18 to 89 years, lived in 24 United States geographic areas, and enrolled through a virtual design. In the prospective study, cohorts were assigned on the basis of participant-reported clinical history obtained from a screening survey and a study questionnaire. In the prospective study, whole blood, serum and a nasopharyngeal or oropharyngeal swab were collected from each participant by mobile phlebotomists. Over an approximately 2-month period, participants in the prospective study had the option of providing additional blood draws and questionnaires. Prospective study blood samples were shipped either frozen or at room temperature before DNA extraction.

Rearrangement joined TRBV3-1 (or the pseudogene TRBV3-2) to TRBJ1-1, with TRBD1 tentatively as D gene (5 bases match). This receptor was identified in a man aged 25-40 years with acute COVID-19. The sample taken for sequencing was PBMCs or T cells enriched from blood (not recorded which). In nucleotide form, the sequence is TGTGCCAGCAGCCAAGATAAGGGGCCGGGGGATTTAGAAGCTTTCTTT. Translated, it gives CASSQDKGPGDLEAFF.